Listed below are T cell receptor beta chains from one sample, sequenced in a study of cytomegalovirus exposure and HLA in healthy donors. Generated by immunoSEQ multiplex PCR, the TCRdb table keeps only in-frame clones and is missing some. The data show 100,000 to 150,000 clones, roughly 74% seen once. Sequencing was performed on PBMCs. All receptors come from a man between 35 and 55 years old in good health and CMV-seropositive. Each CDR3 is given with its conserved first and last residue. The order of the fields is J gene, clone size, V gene, CDR3 protein. Size is stated for part of the rows, as once, few or many counts, or as a class when the clone is expanded.

j_call: TRBJ1-3; clone_size: NA; v_call: TRBV19; cdr3_aa: CASSIGGLGFWTGNTIYF
j_call: TRBJ1-4; clone_size: NA; v_call: TRBV27; cdr3_aa: CASSLLDRDEKLFF
j_call: TRBJ2-2; clone_size: NA; v_call: TRBV5-4; cdr3_aa: CASSPRQGANTGELFF
j_call: TRBJ1-1; clone_size: NA; v_call: TRBV6-6; cdr3_aa: CASSYQDRGGTEAFF
j_call: TRBJ2-7; clone_size: few; v_call: TRBV5-1; cdr3_aa: CASSIQGNPYEQYF
j_call: TRBJ2-7; clone_size: NA; v_call: TRBV28; cdr3_aa: CASIGGSSYEQYF
j_call: TRBJ2-2; clone_size: NA; v_call: TRBV11-3; cdr3_aa: CASSFQGGIGELFF
j_call: TRBJ1-6; clone_size: NA; v_call: TRBV19; cdr3_aa: CASSLKRGQGSPNSPLHF
j_call: TRBJ1-1; clone_size: few; v_call: TRBV19; cdr3_aa: CASSTPKGQGLVLNTEAFF
j_call: TRBJ1-4; clone_size: NA; v_call: TRBV28; cdr3_aa: CASSFALGREKLFF
j_call: TRBJ1-5; clone_size: NA; v_call: TRBV5-1; cdr3_aa: CASSLQGAQPQHF
j_call: TRBJ2-1; clone_size: few; v_call: TRBV7-9; cdr3_aa: CASSSQGGSDSYNEQFF
j_call: TRBJ2-7; clone_size: few; v_call: TRBV5-1; cdr3_aa: CASRLGDEQYF
j_call: TRBJ2-7; clone_size: NA; v_call: TRBV18; cdr3_aa: CASSRDRVAEQYF
j_call: TRBJ2-7; clone_size: NA; v_call: TRBV7-9; cdr3_aa: CASSAGTRAYEQYF
j_call: TRBJ1-1; clone_size: NA; v_call: TRBV28; cdr3_aa: CASSFRRGLTEAFF
j_call: TRBJ2-7; clone_size: NA; v_call: TRBV2; cdr3_aa: CASTEQGASNEQYF
j_call: TRBJ1-2; clone_size: once; v_call: TRBV14; cdr3_aa: CASSQGQFYGYTF
j_call: TRBJ2-5; clone_size: NA; v_call: TRBV20-1; cdr3_aa: CGGQAQETQYF
j_call: TRBJ1-1; clone_size: NA; v_call: TRBV5-5; cdr3_aa: CASRLDSNINTEAFF